There are many counts of the clone carrying this T cell receptor (beta chain). This record belongs to a study of early T cells in non-severe SARS-CoV-2 infection. TCRdb used MiXCR to reprocess the 5' RACE reads, holding one entry per CDR3 protein. The table shows around 46,000 distinct CDR3 sequences, with 5% to 6.5% occurring only once. The starting material was whole blood, obtained at baseline. The clonotype was recovered from an adult who was a healthcare worker with PCR-confirmed SARS-CoV-2 infection or an uninfected control (not recorded which).

The CDR3 nucleotides read TGCGCCAGCGGCATGCGGGACAGCATGAACACTGAAGCTTTCTTT. Residues: CASGMRDSMNTEAFF. The chain recombines TRBV5-1 with TRBJ1-1, with 7 positions matching TRBD1. The CDR3 extends over 15 amino acids. J gave up 0 bases and V 7 bases, and 9 bases lay outside the gene matches. CDR1 is SGHRS, CDR2 YFSETQ, per germline.